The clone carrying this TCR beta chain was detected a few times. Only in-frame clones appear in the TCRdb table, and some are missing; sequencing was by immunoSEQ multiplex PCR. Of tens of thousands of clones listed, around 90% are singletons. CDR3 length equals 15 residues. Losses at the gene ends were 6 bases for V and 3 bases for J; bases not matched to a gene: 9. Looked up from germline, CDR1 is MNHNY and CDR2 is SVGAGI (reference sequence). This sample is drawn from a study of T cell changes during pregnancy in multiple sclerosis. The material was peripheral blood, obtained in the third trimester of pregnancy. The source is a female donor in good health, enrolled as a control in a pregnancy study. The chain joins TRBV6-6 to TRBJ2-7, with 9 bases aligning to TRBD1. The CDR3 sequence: CASSSDWTGVYEQYF. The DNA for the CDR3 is TGTGCCAGCAGCTCTGATTGGACAGGGGTCTACGAGCAGTACTTC.